This T cell receptor (beta chain) was profiled in a study of neurological immune-mediated disorders. This clonotype was seen ten or more times. Trimming removed 0 bases from V and 3 bases from J, with 17 bases in between. CDR1 and CDR2 (germline): DFQATT, SNEGSKA (reference sequence). This CDR3 region has 16 residues. Every sequencing run gave over 180 million TCR-beta sequences, taken from 15-18 subjects. TCRdb re-analysed the 5' RACE reads in MiXCR, keeping a single row per CDR3 protein. The table shows 85,000 to 110,000 distinct CDR3 sequences, with about a tenth occurring only once. Time point meaning: longitudinal time-point 3.

The sequenced material came from PBMCs. This rearrangement joins TRBV20-1 to TRBJ2-5; tentatively, D is TRBD2 (7 bases). This receptor was taken from a female donor with HTLV-1-associated myelopathy (HAM/TSP). CDR3 sequence reads: CSARDQGRGLEETQYF. Here the CDR3 DNA reads TGCAGTGCTAGAGATCAGGGGCGGGGGTTGGAAGAGACCCAGTACTTC.